The 18 T cell receptor beta chains below come from one sample, sequenced in a study of early T cells in non-severe SARS-CoV-2 infection. In TCRdb, the 5' RACE reads were re-called with MiXCR into one record per CDR3 protein. The data hold 20,000 to 25,000 distinct CDR3 sequences, with under 6% observed a single time. The source material was whole blood. The receptor set was obtained from an adult who was a healthcare worker with PCR-confirmed SARS-CoV-2 infection or an uninfected control (not recorded which).

V usage is TRBV2 and J usage is TRBJ2-2; 11 nucleotides line up with TRBD2. The V gene end was trimmed by 6 bases and the J gene end by 2 bases; junction bases not matched to a gene: 14. Germline V gene lookup returns CDR1 SNHLY and CDR2 FYNNEI. The CDR3 runs to 19 residues. The CDR3 DNA reads TGTGCCAGCAGCGCGGGACTAGTGGGGACTAGCGGCAACACCGGGGAGCTGTTTTTT. Amino acids: CASSAGLVGTSGNTGELFF. Drawing the rest from reference TRBV2 and TRBJ2-2, the complete variable domain is EPEVTQTPSHQVTQMGQEVILRCVPISNHLYFYWYRQILGQKVEFLVSFYNNEISEKSEIFDDQFSVERPDGSNFTLKIRSTKLEDSAMYFCASSAGLVGTSGNTGELFFGEGSRLTVL.

This clonotype appeared many times. J is TRBJ2-1 and V is TRBV4-3, with TRBD1 matching over 10 bases. CDR1 is LGHNA and CDR2 is YSLEER in the germline V gene. The ends lost 0 bases at V and 7 bases at J; junction bases unmatched: 3. This CDR3 has 15 residues. Written as DNA, the CDR3 is TGCGCCAGCAGCCAAGATGGGGACAGGGGTAATGAGCAGTTCTTC. It codes for CASSQDGDRGNEQFF.

This clonotype occurred many times. This chain connects TRBV5-4 to TRBJ2-1; TRBD1 matches at 9 bases. The CDR3 is 15 amino acids. V shed 0 bases and J 10 bases; nucleotides not matched to a gene: 8. Germline CDR1 and CDR2: SGHNT and YYREEE (reference sequence). The CDR3 DNA reads as TGTGCCAGCAGCTTGGGGGGACAGGGCGGTGGAGAGCAGTTCTTC. Its translation is CASSLGGQGGGEQFF.

This clonotype was found many times. The chain recombines TRBV20-1 with TRBJ2-4, with 8 bases aligning to TRBD2. This CDR3 contains 15 residues. CDR1 and CDR2 from the germline V gene are DFQATT and SNEGSKA (reference sequence). The CDR3 nucleotides are TGCAGAGCCCATAGAGCGGGGGTAGCCAAAAACATTCAGTACTTC. Translation: CRAHRAGVAKNIQYF.

This clonotype is medium-sized. The chain employs TRBV28 and TRBJ1-5; the D is unclear. Trimming took off 2 bases at V and 5 bases at J, with 10 bases between the two ends. Germline values: CDR1 MDHEN, CDR2 SYDVKM. The CDR3 consists of 14 residues. The CDR3 bases are TGTGCCAGCAGTTTAAGCAACGGGCATCAGCCCCAGCATTTT. It specifies CASSLSNGHQPQHF.

This clonotype was picked up many times. The chain uses TRBV2 and TRBJ2-7; 7 positions agree with TRBD1. CDR1 and CDR2 (germline): SNHLY, FYNNEI. This CDR3 has 13 amino acids. V was pared by 6 bases and J by 3 bases, with 5 bases of the junction left unmatched. CDR3 DNA sequence: TGTGCCAGCAGCCGGGACAGACACTACGAGCAGTACTTC. Translated, it gives CASSRDRHYEQYF.

This clonotype was recorded many times. The V gene is TRBV10-1, the J gene TRBJ1-1; the D gene is possibly TRBD1 (5 bases). This CDR3 is built from 13 residues. V lost 9 bases, J lost 6 bases, and 17 bases lay in between. Germline lookup yields CDR1 WNHNN and CDR2 SYGVQD (reference sequence). This chain's CDR3 is CARFLPRGAEAFF. CDR3 bases: TGCGCCAGGTTCCTACCTCGGGGGGCTGAAGCTTTCTTT.

This clonotype was picked up many times. The V gene is TRBV7-8, the J gene TRBJ1-1; a weak D match, TRBD1 (5 bases). The V end was cut by 6 bases, the J end by 3 bases, with 23 bases between. The CDR3 runs to 17 residues. Germline CDR1 and CDR2: SGHVS and FQNEAQ. CDR3 region: CASSFNFGGTRDTEAFF. CDR3 DNA sequence: TGTGCCAGCAGTTTTAACTTTGGGGGTACAAGGGACACTGAAGCTTTCTTT.

J is TRBJ2-3 and V is TRBV29-1; 11 positions agree with TRBD1. This CDR3 is 13 amino acids long. With V trimmed by 8 bases and J by 5 bases, 6 bases remained unmatched. Germline V CDR1 and CDR2: SQVTM, ANQGSEA. For the CDR3, the DNA is TGCAGCCCACGGACAGGGGGCCAAGATACGCAGTATTTT. It translates to CSPRTGGQDTQYF.

The chain joins TRBV7-2 to TRBJ2-5; TRBD1 matches 10 bases. CDR1 is SGHTA, CDR2 FQGNSA, per germline. This CDR3 region has 14 residues. Trimming removed 4 bases from V and 5 bases from J; junction bases left unmatched: 4. CDR3 nucleotides: TGTGCCAGCAGCTGGGACAGGGGCGCGGAGACCCAGTACTTC. Its translation: CASSWDRGAETQYF.

This clonotype has more than one count but fewer than ten. The CDR3 sequence: CASSSGTSTGNTIYF. CDR3 in DNA: TGTGCCAGCAGCTCCGGGACGTCGACGGGAAACACCATATATTTT. This chain uses TRBV7-9 with TRBJ1-3, with D perhaps matching TRBD1 (5 bases). Trimming took 4 bases from V and 4 from J, leaving 14 bases between them. The CDR3 length is 15 residues. CDR1 is SEHNR, CDR2 FQNEAQ, per germline (reference sequence).

This clonotype showed up many times. The chain is built from TRBV20-1 and TRBJ2-3; D is uncertain. The V gene's germline CDR1 is DFQATT and CDR2 SNEGSKA (reference sequence). Trimming took off 3 bases at V and 2 bases at J, with 15 bases between the two ends. The CDR3 extends over 15 amino acids. The CDR3 spells CSARGNPTSTDTQYF. CDR3 coding DNA: TGCAGTGCTAGGGGCAATCCTACGTCCACAGATACGCAGTATTTT.

Note on this clonotype: Sequence at one end of the junction differs from germline and may be a read error. The chain uses TRBV18 and TRBJ1-2, with TRBD1 matching over 9 bases. Germline V gene lookup returns CDR1 KGHSH and CDR2 LQKENI. The CDR3 runs to 17 residues. The CDR3 loop is CASSPTPGQGSHYGCTF. Written as DNA, the CDR3 is TGTGCCAGCTCACCAACACCGGGACAGGGATCTCACTATGGCTGCACCTTC.

This clonotype was recorded many times. The V and J genes are TRBV5-4 and TRBJ2-3; TRBD1 or TRBD2 may be the D gene (6 bases each). The CDR3 runs to 15 residues. Germline loops: CDR1 SGHNT, CDR2 YYREEE (reference sequence). V was shortened by 0 bases and J by 0 bases, with 8 bases between the two germline ends. CDR3 amino acids: CASSLGGASTDTQYF. The CDR3 nucleotides are TGTGCCAGCAGCTTGGGGGGGGCCAGCACAGATACGCAGTATTTT. The full variable domain, with the rest looked up from reference TRBV5-4 and TRBJ2-3, is ETGVTQSPTHLIKTRGQQVTLRCSSQSGHNTVSWYQQALGQGPQFIFQYYREEENGRGNFPPRFSGLQFPNYSSELNVNALELDDSALYLCASSLGGASTDTQYFGPGTRLTVL.

This clonotype came up many times. The V and J genes are TRBV15 and TRBJ1-1; no reliable D call. Deletions cut 5 bases from V and 2 bases from J, with 15 bases between. CDR1 and CDR2 from the germline V gene are LNHNV and YYDKDF (reference sequence). The CDR3 sequence is 15 residues long. The CDR3 protein is CATSPPRRNNTEAFF. DNA for the CDR3: TGTGCCACCAGCCCTCCCCGCCGGAATAACACTGAAGCTTTCTTT.

This clonotype was found many times. The genes are TRBV20-1 and TRBJ2-4; 12 bases are shared with TRBD1. Germline CDR1 DFQATT, CDR2 SNEGSKA (reference sequence). The CDR3 runs 17 residues. Trimming removed 3 bases from V and 2 bases from J; junction bases left unmatched: 8. The CDR3 nucleotides are TGCAGTGCTAGGGGGACAGGGGGCGTCGGGACCAAAAACATTCAGTACTTC. It is translated as CSARGTGGVGTKNIQYF.

This clonotype was observed at least ten times. The chain joins TRBV5-1 to TRBJ2-7; 7 bases fit TRBD1. The germline V gene encodes CDR1 SGHRS and CDR2 YFSETQ. The trim removed 4 bases at V and 5 bases at J, leaving 12 bases unmatched. CDR3 length: 15 amino acids. CDR3 DNA sequence: TGCGCCAGCAGCAAAGGACAGGCTCCAGGGGACGAGCAGTACTTC. Its protein is CASSKGQAPGDEQYF.

This clonotype showed up many times. The genes are TRBV5-1 and TRBJ1-2; the match to TRBD1 covers 9 bases. V shed 4 bases, J shed 6 bases, and the junction held 7 bases outside the gene matches. The germline gives CDR1 SGHRS, CDR2 YFSETQ. CDR3 length equals 14 residues. CDR3 amino acids: CASSPGQGSDGYTF. Here the CDR3 DNA reads TGCGCCAGCAGCCCGGGACAGGGTTCGGATGGCTACACCTTC.